The next 20 T cell receptor beta chains were all read from a single sample in a study of blood T cell repertoires in COVID-19. The assay was immunoSEQ multiplex PCR, and TCRdb's table has in-frame clones only and misses some. The repertoire holds roughly 500,000 clones, with over 75% as singletons. Material for sequencing was peripheral blood. The receptors derive from a human donor in a cohort sampled during active COVID-19.

The V call is TRBV18, the J call TRBJ2-1, with a tentative D call TRBD2 (6 bases). The CDR3 is made up of 16 amino acids. V lost 3 bases and J 8 bases, leaving 20 bases between the germline ends. The germline CDR1 and CDR2 sequences are KGHSH and LQKENI. The CDR3 DNA sequence: TGTGCCAGCTCACCTCTCCGTCGGGAGAACAACGATGAGCAGTTCTTC. Its protein is CASSPLRRENNDEQFF.

The chain uses TRBV19 and TRBJ1-1, with 8 bases aligning to TRBD1. Trimming took 6 bases from V and 5 from J; bases not matched to a gene: 8. The CDR3 has 14 amino acids. In germline, CDR1 is LNHDA, CDR2 SQIVND (reference sequence). The CDR3 nucleotides are TGTGCCAGTAGGGACCGACAGGGGTCGACTGAAGCTTTCTTT. Protein: CASRDRQGSTEAFF.

This sequence joins TRBV5-8 and TRBJ1-2; TRBD1 matches 10 bases. This CDR3 comprises 15 residues. Per germline, CDR1 SGHTS and CDR2 YDEGEE. J was trimmed by 2 bases and V by 0 bases; bases with no gene match: 1. This CDR3 reads CASSLGGQGNYGYTF. The CDR3 DNA follows: TGTGCCAGCAGCTTGGGGGGACAGGGGAACTATGGCTACACCTTC.

This sequence joins TRBV30 and TRBJ2-2; TRBD2 might be the D (6 bases). CDR3 size: 14 residues. V shed 3 bases and J shed 3 bases, with 11 bases lying between them. CDR1 and CDR2 from the germline V gene are GTSNPN and SVGIG (reference sequence). The DNA for the CDR3 is TGTGCCTGGAGCGCGGGATTCTACACCGGGGAGCTGTTTTTT. Amino acids: CAWSAGFYTGELFF.

V usage is TRBV28 and J usage is TRBJ1-6; perhaps TRBD1 as D (6 bases). The CDR3 covers 16 residues. Germline V gene data show CDR1 as MDHEN and CDR2 as SYDVKM. Trimming cost V 3 bases and J 1 base, with 10 bases left between them. CDR3 amino acids: CASSLGGASYNSPLHF. The CDR3 bases are TGTGCCAGCAGTTTGGGGGGGGCATCCTATAATTCACCCCTCCACTTT.

V is TRBV19 and J is TRBJ1-4, with D uncertain. V lost 4 bases to trimming and J lost 0 bases, with 12 bases between them. The CDR3 sequence is 16 residues long. Germline values: CDR1 LNHDA, CDR2 SQIVND (reference sequence). The CDR3, as DNA: TGTGCCAGTAGTAGCGGTTCGGTAACAACTAATGAAAAACTGTTTTTT. This sequence encodes CASSSGSVTTNEKLFF.

The chain couples TRBV7-9 to TRBJ2-6; TRBD1 matches at 10 bases. Trimming cost V 5 bases and J 2 bases; bases outside gene matches: 6. Germline assignment: CDR1 SEHNR and CDR2 FQNEAQ (reference sequence). The CDR3 consists of 17 residues. This chain's CDR3 is CASSPGTGAAGANVLTF. The CDR3 DNA reads as TGTGCCAGCAGCCCTGGGACAGGGGCTGCTGGGGCCAACGTCCTGACTTTC. The variable domain in full, completed from reference TRBV7-9 and TRBJ2-6, reads DTGVSQNPRHKITKRGQNVTFRCDPISEHNRLYWYRQTLGQGPEFLTYFQNEAQLEKSRLLSDRFSAERPKGSFSTLEIQRTEQGDSAMYLCASSPGTGAAGANVLTFGAGSRLTVL.

This clone was seen just once. The V call is TRBV3-1 (or the pseudogene TRBV3-2), the J call TRBJ2-4; TRBD2 matches 7 bases. This CDR3 has 16 amino acids. The V segment lost 3 bases and the J segment 6 bases; nucleotides outside the gene matches: 11. Per the germline V gene, CDR1 is LGHDT and CDR2 is YNNKEL (reference sequence). The DNA of the CDR3 is TGTGCCAGCAGCCACCCCAGGACTAGTTCTCGAAACATTCAGTACTTC. It is translated as CASSHPRTSSRNIQYF.

The chain is built from TRBV7-2 and TRBJ2-3; D remains ambiguous. The length of the CDR3 is 16 residues. The V and J ends lost 5 bases and 0 bases respectively, with 15 bases between them. In germline, CDR1 is SGHTA, CDR2 FQGNSA. CDR3 protein: CASSRLGFASTDTQYF. Written as DNA, the CDR3 is TGTGCCAGCAGCCGGTTGGGCTTCGCTAGCACAGATACGCAGTATTTT. The full variable domain, rest sourced from reference TRBV7-2 and TRBJ2-3, is GAGVSQSPSNKVTEKGKDVELRCDPISGHTALYWYRQSLGQGLEFLIYFQGNSAPDKSGLPSDRFSAERTGGSVSTLTIQRTQQEDSAVYLCASSRLGFASTDTQYFGPGTRLTVL.

The V gene is TRBV18, the J gene TRBJ2-1; TRBD2 aligns across 11 bases. Unmatched junction bases numbered 14, after V lost 3 bases and J lost 7 bases. The CDR3 contains 18 residues. Looked up from germline, CDR1 is KGHSH and CDR2 is LQKENI. The CDR3 protein is CASSPSLLAGGPGNEQFF. The CDR3 DNA follows: TGTGCCAGCTCACCCTCACTATTAGCGGGAGGGCCTGGGAATGAGCAGTTCTTC.

The chain combines TRBV7-8 with TRBJ2-7; 9 nucleotides align to TRBD1. CDR3 length: 15 residues. Germline CDR1 is SGHVS and CDR2 is FQNEAQ. The V and J ends lost 0 bases and 4 bases, in that order; junction bases with no gene match: 4. In DNA form, the CDR3 reads TGTGCCAGCAGCTTAGCGACAGGGGGTACTTACGAGCAGTACTTC. It specifies CASSLATGGTYEQYF. Complete variable domain (other parts from reference TRBV7-8 and TRBJ2-7): GAGVSQSPRYKVAKRGQDVALRCDPISGHVSLFWYQQALGQGPEFLTYFQNEAQLDKSGLPSDRFFAERPEGSVSTLKIQRTQQEDSAVYLCASSLATGGTYEQYFGPGTRLTVT.

This clone was observed a handful of times. The chain has TRBV7-3 and TRBJ2-2; 16 nucleotides line up with TRBD2. Losses at the gene ends were 5 bases for V and 7 bases for J; bases not matched to a gene: 10. This CDR3 is built from 18 residues. Germline V gene sequence: CDR1 SGHTA, CDR2 FQGTGA. CDR3 sequence: CASSPSPGLAGGGGELFF. CDR3 in DNA: TGTGCCAGCAGCCCTTCCCCGGGACTAGCGGGAGGGGGCGGGGAGCTGTTTTTT.

CDR3 amino acids: CASSRQGPDTQYF. DNA for the CDR3: TGTGCCAGCAGCCGACAGGGGCCAGATACGCAGTATTTT. J is TRBJ2-3 and V is TRBV12-3 or TRBV12-4, with 8 bases identical to TRBD1. The CDR3 consists of 13 residues. Losses at the gene ends were 6 bases for V and 4 bases for J; bases not matched to a gene: 3.

The chain carries TRBV5-1 and TRBJ2-1, with 10 positions matching TRBD2. This CDR3 region has 19 residues. The trim removed 4 bases at V and 7 bases at J, leaving 20 bases unmatched. CDR1 and CDR2 (germline): SGHRS, YFSETQ. CDR3 protein: CASSGRTSGDLIGNNEQFF. In DNA form, the CDR3 reads TGCGCCAGCAGCGGACGGACTAGCGGAGATCTTATAGGGAATAATGAGCAGTTCTTC.

The chain recombines TRBV19 with TRBJ1-2; maybe TRBD1 (6 bases). Germline CDR1 is LNHDA and CDR2 is SQIVND (reference sequence). V shed 3 bases and J shed 7 bases, with 15 bases lying between them. This CDR3 spans 14 amino acids. CDR3 bases: TGTGCCAGTAGTATCGGGGACATCAATATTGGCTACACCTTC. This sequence encodes CASSIGDINIGYTF.

This clone has only a few counts. V usage is TRBV18 and J usage is TRBJ1-2, with D possibly TRBD1 on 5 matching bases. There are 14 residues in the CDR3. The germline V gene encodes CDR1 KGHSH and CDR2 LQKENI. V gave up 6 bases and J gave up 8 bases, with 19 bases separating them. The CDR3 region has the DNA TGTGCCAGCTCGCCCCCAGGGTCCTCAGGGGGCTACACCTTC. Protein: CASSPPGSSGGYTF.

The chain recombines TRBV7-9 with TRBJ1-2; unclear D gene. Per the germline V gene, CDR1 is SEHNR and CDR2 is FQNEAQ (reference sequence). Trimming took 4 bases from V and 4 from J, leaving 19 bases between them. The CDR3 length is 16 residues. The CDR3 sequence: CASSSSNEGPGYGYTF. In nucleotides, the CDR3 is TGTGCCAGCAGCTCCAGTAACGAGGGTCCCGGCTATGGCTACACCTTC.

The rearrangement uses TRBV5-1 and TRBJ2-7; 11 nucleotides line up with TRBD2. Germline values: CDR1 SGHRS, CDR2 YFSETQ. The junction had 4 bases not matched to a gene; V was cut back by 0 bases and J by 5 bases. The CDR3 is 15 residues long. The CDR3 protein is CASSLVAGGPHEQYF. CDR3 nucleotides: TGCGCCAGCAGCTTGGTAGCGGGAGGGCCCCACGAGCAGTACTTC. Together with reference TRBV5-1 and TRBJ2-7, the CDR3 gives the full variable domain: KAGVTQTPRYLIKTRGQQVTLSCSPISGHRSVSWYQQTPGQGLQFLFEYFSETQRNKGNFPGRFSGRQFSNSRSEMNVSTLELGDSALYLCASSLVAGGPHEQYFGPGTRLTVT.

The chain couples TRBV3-1 (or the pseudogene TRBV3-2) to TRBJ1-4; D may be TRBD1 (5 bases). Germline loops: CDR1 LGHDT, CDR2 YNNKEL (reference sequence). V gave up 5 bases and J gave up 7 bases, with 20 bases separating them. CDR3 length: 16 amino acids. DNA of the CDR3: TGTGCCAGCAGCGCTACTTGGGACTCCGCCGCTGAAAAACTGTTTTTT. This sequence encodes CASSATWDSAAEKLFF.

CDR3 coding DNA: TGTGCCAGCAGCCTATCAGGGTGGGGCACTGAAGCTTTCTTT. Amino acids: CASSLSGWGTEAFF. This chain joins TRBV7-3 and TRBJ1-1, with a tentative D call TRBD1 (5 bases). Looked up from germline, CDR1 is SGHTA and CDR2 is FQGTGA. V lost 5 bases and J 4 bases, leaving 14 bases between the germline ends. The CDR3 covers 14 residues.